A selection of T cell receptor beta chains follows, all from one sample in a study of blood T cell repertoires in COVID-19. The table came from immunoSEQ multiplex PCR; TCRdb's copy has only in-frame clones and leaves some out. The sample has hundreds of thousands of clones, around 90% seen once. Sequencing was done on a sample of PBMCs or T cells enriched from blood (not recorded which). These receptors came from a man aged 55 to 70 who had recovered from COVID-19. Both conserved end residues are part of each CDR3. Each record gives: V gene, clone size, J gene, CDR3 protein. Clone size is shown for a subset of rows, as once, few, many or a class of expanded clone.

v_gene: TRBV9
abundance: few
j_gene: TRBJ2-1
CDR3aa: CASSVAPTSGGDNEQFF

v_gene: TRBV24-1
abundance: .
j_gene: TRBJ1-5
CDR3aa: CATSDRTGPGQPQHF

v_gene: TRBV7-9
abundance: .
j_gene: TRBJ2-3
CDR3aa: CASSLVLAGTDTQYF

v_gene: TRBV30
abundance: .
j_gene: TRBJ1-4
CDR3aa: CAWSTGGLNEKLFF

v_gene: TRBV5-4
abundance: .
j_gene: TRBJ2-2
CDR3aa: CASSLETGAGELFF

v_gene: TRBV7-3
abundance: .
j_gene: TRBJ2-7
CDR3aa: CASSSGTAEQYF

v_gene: TRBV5-1
abundance: once
j_gene: TRBJ2-7
CDR3aa: CASSYSGTGSYEQYF

v_gene: TRBV5-1
abundance: .
j_gene: TRBJ2-5
CDR3aa: CASSPGTSGSRQETQYF

v_gene: TRBV6-5
abundance: .
j_gene: TRBJ1-2
CDR3aa: CASSPQGVYGYTF

v_gene: TRBV7-3
abundance: .
j_gene: TRBJ1-6
CDR3aa: CASSETGQGVTPLHF

v_gene: TRBV11-2
abundance: .
j_gene: TRBJ2-2
CDR3aa: CASSPRQGTNTGELFF

v_gene: TRBV29-1
abundance: .
j_gene: TRBJ2-1
CDR3aa: CSTGTSGYNEQFF

v_gene: TRBV25-1
abundance: few
j_gene: TRBJ2-7
CDR3aa: CASSDAGTSGRAAEQYF

v_gene: TRBV6-5
abundance: .
j_gene: TRBJ2-5
CDR3aa: CASTLGQGAGETQYF

v_gene: TRBV7-3
abundance: .
j_gene: TRBJ2-3
CDR3aa: CASSLMASTDTQYF

v_gene: TRBV4-3
abundance: .
j_gene: TRBJ2-7
CDR3aa: CASSQASGVYEQYF

v_gene: TRBV28
abundance: .
j_gene: TRBJ2-7
CDR3aa: CASSMGGAPSYEQYF

v_gene: TRBV7-3
abundance: .
j_gene: TRBJ2-1
CDR3aa: CASSQRAGTGIHEQFF

v_gene: TRBV6-1
abundance: .
j_gene: TRBJ1-3
CDR3aa: CASSDINSINTIYF

v_gene: TRBV28
abundance: .
j_gene: TRBJ2-2
CDR3aa: CASSFARRTVTTGELFF

v_gene: TRBV9
abundance: .
j_gene: TRBJ2-7
CDR3aa: CASSVGTGRIYEQYF

v_gene: TRBV5-1
abundance: .
j_gene: TRBJ2-6
CDR3aa: CASSFRTDIPSSGANVLTF

v_gene: TRBV19
abundance: once
j_gene: TRBJ1-3
CDR3aa: CASSIEPTSGNTIYF

v_gene: TRBV5-1
abundance: .
j_gene: TRBJ1-4
CDR3aa: CASSFQTEHEKLFF

v_gene: TRBV30
abundance: few
j_gene: TRBJ1-2
CDR3aa: CAWSVRGGYTF

v_gene: TRBV2
abundance: .
j_gene: TRBJ2-7
CDR3aa: CASSEEASGISEQYF

v_gene: TRBV3-1/TRBV3-2
abundance: .
j_gene: TRBJ2-1
CDR3aa: CASSHRAGGFSYNEQFF

v_gene: TRBV2
abundance: .
j_gene: TRBJ2-2
CDR3aa: CASSVRGLNTGELFF

v_gene: TRBV4-3
abundance: .
j_gene: TRBJ1-2
CDR3aa: CASSQGELIFMDYGYTF

v_gene: TRBV4-1
abundance: .
j_gene: TRBJ1-5
CDR3aa: CASSETGFNQPQHF

v_gene: TRBV7-2
abundance: .
j_gene: TRBJ2-2
CDR3aa: CASSLEPWGELFF

v_gene: TRBV12-5
abundance: .
j_gene: TRBJ1-1
CDR3aa: CASGFTFDTEAFF

v_gene: TRBV28
abundance: .
j_gene: TRBJ1-1
CDR3aa: CASSLTMNTEAFF

v_gene: TRBV19
abundance: .
j_gene: TRBJ2-3
CDR3aa: CASSLRGPTDTQYF

v_gene: TRBV10-2
abundance: .
j_gene: TRBJ2-1
CDR3aa: CASRQDGYNEQFF

v_gene: TRBV29-1
abundance: .
j_gene: TRBJ1-1
CDR3aa: CSGETGINTEAFF

v_gene: TRBV5-1
abundance: .
j_gene: TRBJ2-1
CDR3aa: CASSSPLPEELAGSMYNEQFF

v_gene: TRBV27
abundance: few
j_gene: TRBJ1-5
CDR3aa: CASSSPNQPQHF

v_gene: TRBV20-1
abundance: .
j_gene: TRBJ2-2
CDR3aa: CSASSAKWDSLTGELFF

v_gene: TRBV15
abundance: .
j_gene: TRBJ2-3
CDR3aa: CATSALQEVQYTDTQYF

v_gene: TRBV6-1
abundance: .
j_gene: TRBJ2-5
CDR3aa: CASSQAGGPYETQYF

v_gene: TRBV5-1
abundance: .
j_gene: TRBJ2-6
CDR3aa: CASSSTGGPGANVLTF

v_gene: TRBV7-2
abundance: .
j_gene: TRBJ2-5
CDR3aa: CASSLAQLAAETQYF

v_gene: TRBV27
abundance: .
j_gene: TRBJ2-2
CDR3aa: CASSYRGSGELFF

v_gene: TRBV2
abundance: .
j_gene: TRBJ1-6
CDR3aa: CASNNRASPLHF

v_gene: TRBV15
abundance: .
j_gene: TRBJ2-1
CDR3aa: CATSRRTSGSDEQFF

v_gene: TRBV5-5
abundance: .
j_gene: TRBJ1-5
CDR3aa: CASSQDRVQPQHF

v_gene: TRBV28
abundance: .
j_gene: TRBJ2-7
CDR3aa: CASSFGRESSYEQYF

v_gene: TRBV2
abundance: .
j_gene: TRBJ1-5
CDR3aa: CASSVGGGQPQHF

v_gene: TRBV28
abundance: .
j_gene: TRBJ2-2
CDR3aa: CASRLRLALGTGELFF

v_gene: TRBV19
abundance: few
j_gene: TRBJ1-6
CDR3aa: CASSIGGSSYNSPLHF

v_gene: TRBV12-5
abundance: .
j_gene: TRBJ2-7
CDR3aa: CASARAGTGGYEQYF

v_gene: TRBV5-1
abundance: .
j_gene: TRBJ2-1
CDR3aa: CASSTFPGSYNEQFF

v_gene: TRBV28
abundance: .
j_gene: TRBJ2-1
CDR3aa: CASRDRGYSEQFF